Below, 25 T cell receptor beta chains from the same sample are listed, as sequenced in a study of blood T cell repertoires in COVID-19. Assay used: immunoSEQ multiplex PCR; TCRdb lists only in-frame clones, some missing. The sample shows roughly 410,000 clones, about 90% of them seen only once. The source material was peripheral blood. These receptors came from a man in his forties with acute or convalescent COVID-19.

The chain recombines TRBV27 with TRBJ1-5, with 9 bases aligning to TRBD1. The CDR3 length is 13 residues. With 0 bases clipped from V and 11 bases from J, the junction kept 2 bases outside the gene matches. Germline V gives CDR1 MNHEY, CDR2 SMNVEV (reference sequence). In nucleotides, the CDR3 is TGTGCCAGCAGTTTATCAGGGACAGGGACCCAGCATTTT. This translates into CASSLSGTGTQHF.

CDR3 DNA: TGTGCCAGCAGCTTGCAGGGCGGGAGTGAAAAACTGTTTTTT. Protein sequence: CASSLQGGSEKLFF. The chain couples TRBV5-4 to TRBJ1-4, with D possibly matching TRBD1 (5 bases). The CDR3 is made up of 14 amino acids. Germline V gene sequence: CDR1 SGHNT, CDR2 YYREEE (reference sequence). Trimming cost V 1 base and J 7 bases, with 11 bases left between them.

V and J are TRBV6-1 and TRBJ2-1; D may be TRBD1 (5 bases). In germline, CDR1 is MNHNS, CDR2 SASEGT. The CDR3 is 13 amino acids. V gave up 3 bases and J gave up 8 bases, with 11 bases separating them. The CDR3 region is CASSDTGRDEQFF. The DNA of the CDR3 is TGTGCCAGCAGTGATACAGGACGGGATGAGCAGTTCTTC.

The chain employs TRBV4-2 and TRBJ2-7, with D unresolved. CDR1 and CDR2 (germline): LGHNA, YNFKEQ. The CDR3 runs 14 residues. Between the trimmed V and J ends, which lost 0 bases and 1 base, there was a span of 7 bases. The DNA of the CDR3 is TGTGCCAGCAGCCAAGAGCACGAGTCCTACGAGCAGTACTTC. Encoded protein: CASSQEHESYEQYF.

The CDR3 region is CASRERGGTYEQYF. CDR3 bases: TGTGCCAGCAGGGAGAGGGGGGGGACATACGAGCAGTACTTC. The chain has TRBV2 and TRBJ2-7, with D perhaps TRBD2 (7 bases). This CDR3 has 14 amino acids. Deletions cut 6 bases from V and 4 bases from J, with 16 bases between. Germline V gives CDR1 SNHLY, CDR2 FYNNEI.

DNA of the CDR3: TGTGCCAGCAGTTTACTAGGGACAGAGAACACTGAAGCTTTCTTT. Protein: CASSLLGTENTEAFF. The chain carries TRBV28 and TRBJ1-1, with TRBD1 matching 7 bases. Looked up from germline, CDR1 is MDHEN and CDR2 is SYDVKM. The CDR3 covers 15 residues. J lost 1 base, V lost 2 bases, and 4 bases had no gene match.

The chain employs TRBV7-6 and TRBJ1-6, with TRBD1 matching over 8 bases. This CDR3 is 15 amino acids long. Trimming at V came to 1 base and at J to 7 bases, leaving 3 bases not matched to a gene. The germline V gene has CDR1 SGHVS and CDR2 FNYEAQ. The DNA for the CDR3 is TGTGCCAGCAGCTTAGTGGACAGGGCCAATTCACCCCTCCACTTT. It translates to CASSLVDRANSPLHF.

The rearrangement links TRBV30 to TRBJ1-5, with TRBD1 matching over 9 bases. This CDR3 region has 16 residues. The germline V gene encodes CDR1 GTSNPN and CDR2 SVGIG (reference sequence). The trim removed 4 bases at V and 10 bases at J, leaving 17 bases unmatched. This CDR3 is CAWIGRTGVCRDPQHF. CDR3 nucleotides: TGTGCCTGGATAGGTCGGACAGGGGTGTGTCGGGATCCCCAGCATTTT.

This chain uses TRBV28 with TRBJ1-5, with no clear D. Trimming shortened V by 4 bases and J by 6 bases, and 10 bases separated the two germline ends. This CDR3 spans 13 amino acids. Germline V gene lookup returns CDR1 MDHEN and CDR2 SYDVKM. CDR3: CASSYRPGQPQHF. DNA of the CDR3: TGTGCCAGCAGTTACCGGCCGGGTCAGCCCCAGCATTTT.

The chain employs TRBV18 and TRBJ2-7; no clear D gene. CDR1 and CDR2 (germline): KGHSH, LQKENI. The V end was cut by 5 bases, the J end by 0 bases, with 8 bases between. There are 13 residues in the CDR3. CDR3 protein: CASSESFSYEQYF. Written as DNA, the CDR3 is TGTGCCAGCTCAGAGAGCTTCTCCTACGAGCAGTACTTC.

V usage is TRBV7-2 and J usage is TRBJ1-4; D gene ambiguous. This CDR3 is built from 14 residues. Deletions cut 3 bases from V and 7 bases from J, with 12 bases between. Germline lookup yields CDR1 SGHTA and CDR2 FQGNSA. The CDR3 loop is CASSFSLGSEKLFF. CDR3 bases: TGTGCCAGCAGCTTCAGTCTTGGGAGTGAAAAACTGTTTTTT.

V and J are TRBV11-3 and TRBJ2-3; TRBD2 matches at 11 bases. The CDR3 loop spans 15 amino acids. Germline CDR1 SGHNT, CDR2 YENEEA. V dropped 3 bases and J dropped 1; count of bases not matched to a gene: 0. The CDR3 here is CASSLTSGGTDTQYF. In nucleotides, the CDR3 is TGTGCCAGCAGCTTGACTAGCGGGGGCACAGATACGCAGTATTTT.

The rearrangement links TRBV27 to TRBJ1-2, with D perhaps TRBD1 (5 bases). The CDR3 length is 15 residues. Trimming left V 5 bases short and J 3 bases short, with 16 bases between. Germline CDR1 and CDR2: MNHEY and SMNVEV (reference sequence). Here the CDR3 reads CASSPLGSGDYGYTF. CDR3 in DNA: TGTGCCAGCAGTCCTCTGGGGTCGGGGGACTATGGCTACACCTTC.

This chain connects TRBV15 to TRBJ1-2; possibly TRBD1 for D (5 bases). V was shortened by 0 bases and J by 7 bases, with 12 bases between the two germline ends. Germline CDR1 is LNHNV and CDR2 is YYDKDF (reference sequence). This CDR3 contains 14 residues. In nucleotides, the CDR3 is TGTGCCACCAGCAGAGACCGGGGGGACGGTGGCTACACCTTC. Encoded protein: CATSRDRGDGGYTF.

CDR3 protein: CASSPSSGLIYEWQYF. The CDR3 DNA is TGTGCCAGCAGCCCCTCCTCGGGACTGATATACGAGTGGCAGTACTTC. The gene calls are TRBV11-2 and TRBJ2-7; D may be TRBD2 (6 bases). The germline gives CDR1 SGHAT, CDR2 FQNNGV. Trimming took off 5 bases at V and 9 bases at J, with 26 bases between the two ends. CDR3 length: 16 amino acids.

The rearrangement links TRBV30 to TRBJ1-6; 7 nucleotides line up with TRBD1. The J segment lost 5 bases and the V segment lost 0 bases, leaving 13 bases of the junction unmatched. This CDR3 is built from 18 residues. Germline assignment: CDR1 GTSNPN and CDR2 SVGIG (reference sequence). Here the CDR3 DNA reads TGTGCCTGGAGTGTAAGATGGAAGAGGACAGGCGATAATTCACCCCTCCACTTT. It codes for CAWSVRWKRTGDNSPLHF. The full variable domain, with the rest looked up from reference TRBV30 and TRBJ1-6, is SQTIHQWPATLVQPVGSPLSLECTVEGTSNPNLYWYRQAAGRGLQLLFYSVGIGQISSEVPQNLSASRPQDRQFILSSKKLLLSDSGFYLCAWSVRWKRTGDNSPLHFGNGTRLTVT.

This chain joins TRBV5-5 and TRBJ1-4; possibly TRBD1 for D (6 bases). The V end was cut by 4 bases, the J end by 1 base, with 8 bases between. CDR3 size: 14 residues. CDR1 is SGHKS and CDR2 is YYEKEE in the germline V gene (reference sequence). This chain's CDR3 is CASSLGGTNEKLFF. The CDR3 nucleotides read TGTGCCAGCAGCCTAGGGGGAACTAATGAAAAACTGTTTTTT.

The CDR3 sequence: CASSRRENTGELFF. The DNA of the CDR3 is TGTGCCAGCAGTCGCAGGGAGAACACCGGGGAGCTGTTTTTT. The genes are TRBV28 and TRBJ2-2; a possible D gene is TRBD1 (5 bases). Between the trimmed V and J ends, which lost 5 bases and 1 base, there was a span of 8 bases. The germline V gene encodes CDR1 MDHEN and CDR2 SYDVKM. The CDR3 extends over 14 amino acids.

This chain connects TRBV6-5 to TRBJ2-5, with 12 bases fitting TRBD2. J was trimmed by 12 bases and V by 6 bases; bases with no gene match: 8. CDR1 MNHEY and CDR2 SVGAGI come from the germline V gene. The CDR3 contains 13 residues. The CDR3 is CASSSSGRVKKYF. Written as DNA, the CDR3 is TGTGCCAGCAGCTCTAGCGGGAGGGTTAAGAAGTACTTC.

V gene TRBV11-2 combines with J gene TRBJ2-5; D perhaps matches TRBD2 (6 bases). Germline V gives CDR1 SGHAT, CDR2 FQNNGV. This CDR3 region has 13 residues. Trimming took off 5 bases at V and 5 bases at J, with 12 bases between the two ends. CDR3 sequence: CASSHPGGETQYF. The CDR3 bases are TGTGCCAGCAGCCACCCAGGAGGGGAGACCCAGTACTTC.

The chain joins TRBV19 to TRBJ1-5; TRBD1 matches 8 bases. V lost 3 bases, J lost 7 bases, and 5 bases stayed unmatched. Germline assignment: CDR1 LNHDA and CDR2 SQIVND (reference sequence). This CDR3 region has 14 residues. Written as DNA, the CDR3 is TGTGCCAGTAGTATCGCAGGGGGCTTCCAGCCCCAGCATTTT. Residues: CASSIAGGFQPQHF.

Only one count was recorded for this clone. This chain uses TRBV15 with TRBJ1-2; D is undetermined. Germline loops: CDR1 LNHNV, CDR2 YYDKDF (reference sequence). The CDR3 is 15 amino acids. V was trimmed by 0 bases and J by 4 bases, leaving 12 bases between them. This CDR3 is CATSREVKHSYGYTF. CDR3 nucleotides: TGTGCCACCAGCAGAGAGGTGAAACATTCCTATGGCTACACCTTC.

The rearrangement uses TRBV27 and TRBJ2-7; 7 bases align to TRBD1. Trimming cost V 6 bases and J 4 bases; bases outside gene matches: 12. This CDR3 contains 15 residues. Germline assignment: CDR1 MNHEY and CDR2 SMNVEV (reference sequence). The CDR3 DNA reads TGTGCCAGCAGACTGGATTTAGGGACAGAATACGAGCAGTACTTC. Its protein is CASRLDLGTEYEQYF.

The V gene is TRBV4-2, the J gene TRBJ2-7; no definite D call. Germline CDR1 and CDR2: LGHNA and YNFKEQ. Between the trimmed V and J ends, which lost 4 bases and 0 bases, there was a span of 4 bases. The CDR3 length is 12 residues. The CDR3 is CASSRSSYEQYF. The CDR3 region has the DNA TGTGCCAGCAGCCGCAGCTCCTACGAGCAGTACTTC.

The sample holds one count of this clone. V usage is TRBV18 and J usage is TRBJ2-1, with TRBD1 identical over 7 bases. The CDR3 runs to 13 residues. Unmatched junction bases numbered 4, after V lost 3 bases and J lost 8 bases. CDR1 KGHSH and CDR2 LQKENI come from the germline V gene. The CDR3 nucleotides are TGTGCCAGCTCACCTGGGACAGCCCATGAGCAGTTCTTC. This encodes CASSPGTAHEQFF.